These 22 T cell receptor beta chains originate from one sample sequenced in a study of cytomegalovirus exposure and HLA in healthy donors. The PCR used 60 Vbeta and 13 Jbeta primers. Assay used: immunoSEQ multiplex PCR; TCRdb lists only in-frame clones, some missing. The sample comprises around 120,000 clones, 75% to 90% of which are singletons, and more than 7% rests with the top ten. Material: PBMCs. Receptor source: a female donor in good health and CMV-seropositive.

A word on this clone: A junction boundary mismatches the germline segment, possibly from a read error. This sequence joins TRBV7-9 and TRBJ1-2, with TRBD1 as a possible D gene (5 bases). CDR1 SEHNR and CDR2 FQNEAQ come from the germline V gene (reference sequence). The CDR3 length is 12 residues. The CDR3 here is CSSSLADGDLSF. CDR3 DNA sequence: TGTTCCAGCAGCTTAGCAGACGGGGACTTGTCTTTC.

The chain is built from TRBV7-3 and TRBJ2-5; TRBD2 matches 8 bases. Germline CDR1 SGHTA, CDR2 FQGTGA. This CDR3 contains 15 residues. Unmatched junction bases numbered 4, after V lost 2 bases and J lost 2 bases. This chain's CDR3 is CASSLLAGKQETQYF. CDR3 nucleotides: TGTGCCAGCAGCTTATTAGCGGGGAAGCAAGAGACCCAGTACTTC.

This chain links TRBV19 with TRBJ1-2; 8 bases agree with TRBD1. The CDR3 consists of 15 residues. V gave up 3 bases and J gave up 0 bases; unmatched junction bases: 3. Looked up from germline, CDR1 is LNHDA and CDR2 is SQIVND (reference sequence). The DNA for the CDR3 is TGTGCCAGTAGTATTCAGGGGGCCTCTAACTATGGCTACACCTTC. Encoded protein: CASSIQGASNYGYTF.

The chain carries TRBV5-6 and TRBJ1-3; D possibly corresponds to TRBD1 (5 bases). From germline, CDR1 is SGHDT and CDR2 YYEEEE. The CDR3 spans 15 residues. Deletions cut 4 bases from V and 0 bases from J, with 11 bases between. This chain's CDR3 is CASSLGLNSGNTIYF. The CDR3 bases are TGTGCCAGCAGCCTGGGACTGAACTCTGGAAACACCATATATTTT.

This clone was seen a few times. The V call is TRBV2, the J call TRBJ2-5; 9 nucleotides align to TRBD1. Losses at the gene ends were 10 bases for V and 5 bases for J; bases not matched to a gene: 8. The CDR3 is 13 amino acids. Looked up from germline, CDR1 is SNHLY and CDR2 is FYNNEI. The CDR3 sequence is CATGQGRLETQYF. The CDR3 DNA follows: TGTGCCACCGGACAGGGGCGATTGGAGACCCAGTACTTC.

This sequence joins TRBV7-2 and TRBJ1-1, with D tentatively TRBD1 (5 bases). The CDR3 contains 15 residues. Germline CDR1 is SGHTA and CDR2 is FQGNSA. V lost 5 bases, J lost 0 bases, and 13 bases lay in between. CDR3 DNA: TGTGCCAGCAGCGCTGACAGTTACATGAACACTGAAGCTTTCTTT. This gives the protein CASSADSYMNTEAFF.

This sequence joins TRBV5-4 and TRBJ1-1, with TRBD1 identical over 7 bases. CDR1 is SGHNT, CDR2 YYREEE, per germline (reference sequence). This CDR3 is 13 amino acids long. V lost 3 bases to trimming and J lost 4 bases; unmatched junction nucleotides: 3. CDR3 bases: TGTGCCAGCAGCTACCCAGGGGGCACTGAAGCTTTCTTT. Amino acid sequence: CASSYPGGTEAFF.

The rearrangement joins TRBV28 to TRBJ1-2; 7 nucleotides match TRBD1. CDR3 length: 13 amino acids. V gave up 2 bases and J gave up 3 bases; unmatched junction bases: 0. Per the germline V gene, CDR1 is MDHEN and CDR2 is SYDVKM. CDR3 DNA sequence: TGTGCCAGCAGTTTAGGGACAGACTATGGCTACACCTTC. Its translation is CASSLGTDYGYTF.

This clone was counted ten times or more. The chain joins TRBV7-6 to TRBJ2-1; 10 bases are shared with TRBD2. Losses at the gene ends were 5 bases for V and 7 bases for J; bases not matched to a gene: 8. CDR3 length: 15 amino acids. Germline CDR1 and CDR2: SGHVS and FNYEAQ. The CDR3 DNA is TGTGCCAGCAGCCCCGGGGCTAGCGGGGGAAATGAGCAGTTCTTC. Its translation is CASSPGASGGNEQFF.

The chain combines TRBV10-1 with TRBJ1-5; D may be TRBD1 (5 bases). V was shortened by 6 bases and J by 1 base, with 16 bases between the two germline ends. This CDR3 region has 16 residues. Germline-derived CDR1 and CDR2 are WNHNN and SYGVQD (reference sequence). For the CDR3, the DNA is TGCGCCAGCAGAGTCGACAGAACGAGGAGCAATCAGCCCCAGCATTTT. Its protein is CASRVDRTRSNQPQHF.

The J gene is TRBJ2-2, the V gene TRBV12-5; TRBD1 agrees at 8 bases. Looked up from germline, CDR1 is LGHNT and CDR2 is FRNRAP. With 0 bases clipped from V and 2 bases from J, the junction kept 5 bases outside the gene matches. The CDR3 is 17 amino acids. The CDR3 spells CASGLVPRGRNTGELFF. The CDR3 DNA is TGTGCTAGTGGTTTGGTACCCAGGGGGCGCAACACCGGGGAGCTGTTTTTT.

CDR3 sequence: CASSLWDRGDYGYTF. The CDR3 coding sequence is TGTGCCAGCAGCTTATGGGACAGGGGAGACTATGGCTACACCTTC. The J gene is TRBJ1-2, the V gene TRBV7-2; 10 bases are shared with TRBD1. CDR3 length equals 15 residues. The V and J ends lost 2 bases and 3 bases, in that order; junction bases with no gene match: 3. CDR1 is SGHTA and CDR2 is FQGNSA in the germline V gene.

This rearrangement joins TRBV10-3 to TRBJ2-1, with 16 positions matching TRBD2. Germline lookup yields CDR1 ENHRY and CDR2 SYGVKD. Unmatched junction bases numbered 1, after V lost 9 bases and J lost 8 bases. CDR3 length: 13 residues. CDR3 loop: CAMGTSGGDEQFF. CDR3 DNA sequence: TGTGCCATGGGGACTAGCGGGGGGGATGAGCAGTTCTTC.

The chain has TRBV7-2 and TRBJ1-2; D is ambiguous. Trimming shortened V by 5 bases and J by 6 bases, and 16 bases separated the two germline ends. The CDR3 is made up of 14 amino acids. Germline CDR1 is SGHTA and CDR2 is FQGNSA. CDR3 protein: CASSKRHMLNGYTF. CDR3 nucleotide sequence: TGTGCCAGCAGCAAACGACACATGCTTAATGGCTACACCTTC.

About this clone: One end of the junction is discordant with germline, which a read error may explain. This rearrangement joins TRBV7-7 to TRBJ1-3; D call uncertain. There are 13 residues in the CDR3. CDR1 and CDR2 from the germline V gene are SSHAT and FNYEAQ (reference sequence). The CDR3 nucleotides read TGTGCTAGCAGCTTGTTCGCGGGAGGGACCATATATTTT. This sequence encodes CASSLFAGGTIYF. The variable domain in full, with the rest retrieved from reference TRBV7-7 and TRBJ1-3, is GAGVSQSPRYKVTKRGQDVTLRCDPISSHATLYWYQQALGQGPEFLTYFNYEAQPDKSGLPSDRFSAERPEGSISTLTIQRTEQRDSAMYRCASSLFAGGTIYFGEGSWLTVV.

The genes are TRBV10-2 and TRBJ2-7; 9 bases fit TRBD2. V trimming: 4 bases; J trimming: 4 bases; junction bases outside the gene matches: 14. The CDR3 extends over 17 amino acids. Germline-derived CDR1 and CDR2 are WSHSY and SAAADI. The CDR3 region has the DNA TGCGCCAGCAGTGTAAGGGCTAGCGGGGTTAGCACGTACGAGCAGTACTTC. Translation: CASSVRASGVSTYEQYF.

The chain joins TRBV25-1 to TRBJ1-2; TRBD1 matches 12 bases. The CDR3 consists of 15 residues. CDR1 is MGHDK and CDR2 is SYGVNS in the germline V gene. The ends lost 3 bases at V and 4 bases at J; junction bases unmatched: 3. The DNA for the CDR3 is TGTGCCAGCAGTGAGGGACAGGGGGCCGGCTATGGCTACACCTTC. Translated, it gives CASSEGQGAGYGYTF.

Only one count was recorded for this clone. The chain uses TRBV2 and TRBJ1-5; a possible D gene is TRBD1 (5 bases). Trimming removed 2 bases at V and 6 bases at J, with 14 bases between. The germline gives CDR1 SNHLY, CDR2 FYNNEI. The CDR3 consists of 15 residues. The CDR3 nucleotides read TGTGCCAGCAGTGAATCGTGGGGGGTGGCTCAGCCCCAGCATTTT. Translated: CASSESWGVAQPQHF.

V usage is TRBV5-6 and J usage is TRBJ2-1; no firm D call. The CDR3 is 13 amino acids. Germline V CDR1 and CDR2: SGHDT, YYEEEE. V shed 5 bases and J shed 7 bases, with 13 bases lying between them. CDR3 nucleotides: TGTGCCAGCAGGCAGGAAGGTAGGAATGAGCAGTTCTTC. Translated, it gives CASRQEGRNEQFF.

The chain uses TRBV10-3 and TRBJ1-4; TRBD1 might be the D (5 bases). This CDR3 contains 16 residues. CDR1 ENHRY and CDR2 SYGVKD come from the germline V gene. The V end lost 0 bases, the J end lost 5 bases, and 13 bases lay between the germline ends. CDR3 protein: CAISESRGGVNEKLFF. The CDR3, as DNA: TGTGCCATCAGTGAGTCGAGGGGAGGCGTGAATGAAAAACTGTTTTTT.

This clone was picked up a small number of times. The rearrangement links TRBV5-1 to TRBJ2-2, with 7 bases lining up with TRBD1. With 4 bases clipped from V and 3 bases from J, the junction kept 9 bases outside the gene matches. CDR3 size: 16 residues. Germline values: CDR1 SGHRS, CDR2 YFSETQ. The CDR3 bases are TGCGCCAGCAGCGGGCGAGGGGGCGCGGACACCGGGGAGCTGTTTTTT. Its translation: CASSGRGGADTGELFF.

The chain employs TRBV5-8 and TRBJ1-2; tentative D call: TRBD1 (6 bases). The CDR3 spans 14 residues. Germline-derived CDR1 and CDR2 are SGHTS and YDEGEE. Trimming removed 3 bases at V and 7 bases at J, with 16 bases between. CDR3 residues: CASSSGQPWGGYTF. CDR3 sequence (DNA): TGTGCCAGCAGCTCCGGACAGCCCTGGGGTGGCTACACCTTC.